These 11 T cell receptor beta chains share one sample of origin, sequenced in a study of shared clonotypes between healthy human individuals. Sequencing was performed with immunoSEQ multiplex PCR; in TCRdb, only in-frame clones are kept and a portion is missing. The sample carries 950,000 to 1,300,000 clones, roughly 70% recorded once. Sequencing used memory CD4+ T cells sorted from blood. Subset noted: CD45RA-negative fraction. The origin of the receptors is a man aged 18 to 29 in good health.

The chain recombines TRBV5-1 with TRBJ1-3, with a possible D match to TRBD1 (5 bases). Germline V gives CDR1 SGHRS, CDR2 YFSETQ. The CDR3 has 20 amino acids. V was trimmed by 0 bases and J by 8 bases, leaving 30 bases between them. The CDR3 protein is CASSLAAPFSLGENPDTIYF. The CDR3 region has the DNA TGCGCCAGCAGCTTGGCCGCCCCCTTTAGTTTAGGGGAAAATCCGGACACCATATATTTT. Using reference TRBV5-1 and TRBJ1-3 for the parts outside the CDR3, the full variable domain is KAGVTQTPRYLIKTRGQQVTLSCSPISGHRSVSWYQQTPGQGLQFLFEYFSETQRNKGNFPGRFSGRQFSNSRSEMNVSTLELGDSALYLCASSLAAPFSLGENPDTIYFGEGSWLTVV.

The chain employs TRBV7-2 and TRBJ2-2; 7 bases align to TRBD2. Germline V gene sequence: CDR1 SGHTA, CDR2 FQGNSA. This CDR3 is built from 16 residues. The V and J ends lost 5 bases and 6 bases, in that order; junction bases with no gene match: 12. CDR3 amino acids: CASSTRGGSAAGELFF. In DNA, the CDR3 is TGTGCCAGCAGCACTCGGGGAGGGTCGGCGGCCGGGGAGCTGTTTTTT.

The V and J genes are TRBV2 and TRBJ2-5; D unresolved. TRBJ2-7 matches the DNA end more closely, so the J call is doubtful. Germline CDR1 reads SNHLY; CDR2 reads FYNNEI. The CDR3 loop spans 13 amino acids. The CDR3 region is CASSVLASREQYF. The CDR3 DNA is TGTGCCAGCAGTGTATTGGCGTCCCGCGAGCAGTACTTC.

The chain joins TRBV27 to TRBJ2-7, with D possibly being TRBD1 (7 bases). The CDR3 totals 14 residues. Germline V gene lookup returns CDR1 MNHEY and CDR2 SMNVEV (reference sequence). V was cut by 11 bases and J by 0 bases, with 17 bases left in between. The CDR3 loop reads CARGGGDSSYEQYF. DNA for the CDR3: TGTGCCCGAGGGGGCGGGGACAGCTCCTACGAGCAGTACTTC.

V gene TRBV5-1 combines with J gene TRBJ2-5, with D tentatively TRBD1 (5 bases). CDR3 size: 14 residues. Germline CDR1 SGHRS, CDR2 YFSETQ. V was clipped by 2 bases and J by 4 bases, with 12 bases between them. This chain's CDR3 is CASSFQGKGETQYF. The CDR3 DNA reads as TGCGCCAGCAGCTTTCAGGGAAAAGGAGAGACCCAGTACTTC.

This chain joins TRBV15 and TRBJ2-7, with TRBD1 identical over 9 bases. Germline CDR1 and CDR2: LNHNV and YYDKDF (reference sequence). This CDR3 contains 15 residues. V lost 3 bases to trimming and J lost 2 bases; unmatched junction nucleotides: 5. The CDR3 protein is CATSRGQGLTYEQYF. The CDR3, as DNA: TGTGCCACCAGCAGGGGACAGGGCCTTACCTACGAGCAGTACTTC.

The chain employs TRBV9 and TRBJ2-7; 11 nucleotides line up with TRBD1. CDR3 length: 15 amino acids. J gave up 3 bases and V 4 bases, and 6 bases lay outside the gene matches. Germline CDR1 is SGDLS and CDR2 is YYNGEE. This CDR3 is CASSPSGTGGYEQYF. Written as DNA, the CDR3 is TGTGCCAGCAGCCCGTCCGGGACAGGGGGCTACGAGCAGTACTTC.

The chain joins TRBV5-8 to TRBJ1-5, with D possibly being TRBD1 (5 bases). This CDR3 is built from 15 residues. V was cut by 6 bases and J by 1 base, with 14 bases left in between. Germline V gene lookup returns CDR1 SGHTS and CDR2 YDEGEE. The CDR3 bases are TGTGCCAGCAAAAGGGACGGCGCCAGCAATCAGCCCCAGCATTTT. Its protein is CASKRDGASNQPQHF. Full variable domain (rest looked up from reference TRBV5-8 and TRBJ1-5): EAGVTQSPTHLIKTRGQQATLRCSPISGHTSVYWYQQALGLGLQFLLWYDEGEERNRGNFPPRFSGRQFPNYSSELNVNALELEDSALYLCASKRDGASNQPQHFGDGTRLSIL.

There are a few counts of this clone. The rearrangement joins TRBV29-1 to TRBJ2-7; 7 positions match TRBD2. Looked up from germline, CDR1 is SQVTM and CDR2 is ANQGSEA. V was clipped by 4 bases and J by 2 bases; unmatched bases: 5. This CDR3 contains 13 residues. The CDR3 reads CSVGLAVPYEQYF. The DNA for the CDR3 is TGCAGCGTTGGCCTAGCGGTTCCCTACGAGCAGTACTTC.

This clone was detected only a few times. Other DNA sequences in the same sample also yield this CDR3. CDR3 in amino acids: CASSPLTYEQYF. The CDR3 coding sequence is TGTGCCAGCAGTCCCCTCACCTACGAGCAGTACTTC. The chain links TRBV6-6 to TRBJ2-7; D gene unclear. The CDR3 runs to 12 residues. The V end was cut by 5 bases, the J end by 2 bases, with 7 bases between. Germline loops: CDR1 MNHNY, CDR2 SVGAGI (reference sequence).

J is TRBJ1-3 and V is TRBV7-2; D unresolved. V gave up 1 base and J gave up 2 bases, with 6 bases separating them. This CDR3 contains 14 residues. In germline, CDR1 is SGHTA, CDR2 FQGNSA. CDR3 residues: CASSLGIAGNTIYF. Here the CDR3 DNA reads TGTGCCAGCAGCTTAGGAATAGCTGGAAACACCATATATTTT. Combining the CDR3 with reference TRBV7-2 and TRBJ1-3 gives the whole variable domain GAGVSQSPSNKVTEKGKDVELRCDPISGHTALYWYRQSLGQGLEFLIYFQGNSAPDKSGLPSDRFSAERTGGSVSTLTIQRTQQEDSAVYLCASSLGIAGNTIYFGEGSWLTVV.